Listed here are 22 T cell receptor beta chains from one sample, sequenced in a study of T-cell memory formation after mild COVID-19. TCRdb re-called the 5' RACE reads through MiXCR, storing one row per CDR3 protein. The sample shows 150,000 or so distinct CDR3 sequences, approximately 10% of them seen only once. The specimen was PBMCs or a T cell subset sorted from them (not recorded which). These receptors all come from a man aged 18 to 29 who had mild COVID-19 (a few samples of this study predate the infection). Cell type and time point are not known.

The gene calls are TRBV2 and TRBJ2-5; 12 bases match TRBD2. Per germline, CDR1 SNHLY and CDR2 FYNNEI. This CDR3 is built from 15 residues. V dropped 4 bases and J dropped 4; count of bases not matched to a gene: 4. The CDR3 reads CASSGGLAGLETQYF. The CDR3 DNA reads TGTGCCAGCAGTGGAGGACTAGCGGGATTAGAGACCCAGTACTTC.

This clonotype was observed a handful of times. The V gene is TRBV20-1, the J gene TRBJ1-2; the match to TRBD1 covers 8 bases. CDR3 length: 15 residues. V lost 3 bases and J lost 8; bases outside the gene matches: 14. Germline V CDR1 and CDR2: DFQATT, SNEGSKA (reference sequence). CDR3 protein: CSASLPGQGGLGYTF. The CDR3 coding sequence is TGCAGTGCTAGTCTCCCCGGACAGGGCGGATTGGGCTACACCTTC.

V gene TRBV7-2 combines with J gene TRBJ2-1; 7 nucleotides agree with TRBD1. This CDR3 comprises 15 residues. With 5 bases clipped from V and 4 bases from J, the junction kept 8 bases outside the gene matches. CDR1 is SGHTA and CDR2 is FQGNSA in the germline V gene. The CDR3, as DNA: TGTGCCAGCAGCCCTCAACCGGGACAGTACAATGAGCAGTTCTTC. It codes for CASSPQPGQYNEQFF.

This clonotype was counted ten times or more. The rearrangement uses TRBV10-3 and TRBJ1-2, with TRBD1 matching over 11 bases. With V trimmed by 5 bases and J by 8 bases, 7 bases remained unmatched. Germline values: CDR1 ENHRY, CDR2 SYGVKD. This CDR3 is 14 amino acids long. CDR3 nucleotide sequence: TGTGCCATCAGTCCCGGGACAGGGGGACGGGGCTACACCTTC. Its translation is CAISPGTGGRGYTF.

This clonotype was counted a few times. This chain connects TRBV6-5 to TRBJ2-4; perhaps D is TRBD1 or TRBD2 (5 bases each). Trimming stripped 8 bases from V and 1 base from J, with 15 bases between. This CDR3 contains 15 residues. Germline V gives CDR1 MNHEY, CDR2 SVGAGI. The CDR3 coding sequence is TGTGCCAGCGGACGTGCCGGGACGGCCAAAAACATTCAGTACTTC. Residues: CASGRAGTAKNIQYF.

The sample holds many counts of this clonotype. CDR3 loop: CASSSKTGSAYEQYF. The CDR3 DNA reads TGTGCCAGCAGTTCAAAGACAGGGAGTGCCTACGAGCAGTACTTC. The chain is built from TRBV12-3 or TRBV12-4 and TRBJ2-7; 7 nucleotides match TRBD1. This CDR3 contains 15 residues. V dropped 4 bases and J dropped 2; count of bases not matched to a gene: 8.

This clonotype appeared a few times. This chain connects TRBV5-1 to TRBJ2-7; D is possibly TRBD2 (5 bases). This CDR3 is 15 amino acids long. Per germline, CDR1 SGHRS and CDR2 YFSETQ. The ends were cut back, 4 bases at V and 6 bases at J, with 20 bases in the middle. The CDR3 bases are TGCGCCAGCAGCGTATCCCCGGGAAGCGCGGGCGAGCAGTACGTC. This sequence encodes CASSVSPGSAGEQYV.

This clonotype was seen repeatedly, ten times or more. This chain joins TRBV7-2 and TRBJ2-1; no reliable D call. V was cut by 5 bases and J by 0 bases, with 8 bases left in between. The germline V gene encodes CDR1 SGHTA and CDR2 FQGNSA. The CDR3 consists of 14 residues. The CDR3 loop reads CASSQMHSYNEQFF. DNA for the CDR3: TGTGCCAGCAGCCAAATGCACTCCTACAATGAGCAGTTCTTC.

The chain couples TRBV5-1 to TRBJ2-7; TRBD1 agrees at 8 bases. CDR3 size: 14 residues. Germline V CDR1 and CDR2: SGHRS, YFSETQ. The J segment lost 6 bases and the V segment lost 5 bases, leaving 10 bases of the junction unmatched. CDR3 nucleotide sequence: TGCGCCAGCAGTGATATTCAGGGGGCTACCGAGCAGTACTTC. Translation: CASSDIQGATEQYF. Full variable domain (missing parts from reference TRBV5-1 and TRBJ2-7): KAGVTQTPRYLIKTRGQQVTLSCSPISGHRSVSWYQQTPGQGLQFLFEYFSETQRNKGNFPGRFSGRQFSNSRSEMNVSTLELGDSALYLCASSDIQGATEQYFGPGTRLTVT.

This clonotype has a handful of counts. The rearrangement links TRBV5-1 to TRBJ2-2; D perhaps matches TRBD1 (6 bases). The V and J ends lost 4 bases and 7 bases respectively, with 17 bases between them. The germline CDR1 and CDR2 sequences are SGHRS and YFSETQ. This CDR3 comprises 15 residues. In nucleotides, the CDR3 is TGCGCCAGCAGCCTGATGCCACAGGGTAACGGGGAGCTGTTTTTT. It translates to CASSLMPQGNGELFF.

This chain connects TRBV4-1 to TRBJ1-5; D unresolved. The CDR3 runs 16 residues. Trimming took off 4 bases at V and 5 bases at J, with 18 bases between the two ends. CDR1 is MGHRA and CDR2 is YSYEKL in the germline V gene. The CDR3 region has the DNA TGCGCCAGCAGCCCCGGGCCTTCCCGACACGATCAGCCCCAGCATTTT. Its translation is CASSPGPSRHDQPQHF.

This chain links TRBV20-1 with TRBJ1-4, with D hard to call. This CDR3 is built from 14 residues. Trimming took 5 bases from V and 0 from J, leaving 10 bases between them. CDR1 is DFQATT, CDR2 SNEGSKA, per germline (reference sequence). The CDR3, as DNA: TGCAGTGCTGGAGGAGAGTCAACTAATGAAAAACTGTTTTTT. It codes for CSAGGESTNEKLFF.

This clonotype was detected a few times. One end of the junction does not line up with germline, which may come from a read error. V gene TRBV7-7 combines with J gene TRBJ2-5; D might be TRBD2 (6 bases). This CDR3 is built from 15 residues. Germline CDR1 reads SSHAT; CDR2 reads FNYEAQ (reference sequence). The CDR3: CASSLSRGSQETQYF. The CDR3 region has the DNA TGTGCTAGCAGCTTATCCCGGGGGAGCCAAGAGACCCAGTACTTC.

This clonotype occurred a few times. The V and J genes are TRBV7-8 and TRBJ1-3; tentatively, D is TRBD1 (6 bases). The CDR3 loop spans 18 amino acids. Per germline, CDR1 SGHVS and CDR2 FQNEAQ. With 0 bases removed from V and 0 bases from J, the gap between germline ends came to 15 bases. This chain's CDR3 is CASSLARVPRGSGNTIYF. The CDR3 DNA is TGTGCCAGCAGCTTAGCGCGGGTCCCCAGGGGCTCTGGAAACACCATATATTTT.

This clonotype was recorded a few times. DNA of the CDR3: TGTGCCTGGGGACAGGGGGGCTCTGGGGCCAACGTCCTGACTTTC. Translating it yields CAWGQGGSGANVLTF. The rearrangement uses TRBV30 and TRBJ2-6; TRBD1 agrees at 10 bases. The CDR3 is 15 residues long. CDR1 GTSNPN and CDR2 SVGIG come from the germline V gene (reference sequence). The V gene end was trimmed by 5 bases and the J gene end by 0 bases; junction bases not matched to a gene: 1. Full variable domain (missing parts from reference TRBV30 and TRBJ2-6): SQTIHQWPATLVQPVGSPLSLECTVEGTSNPNLYWYRQAAGRGLQLLFYSVGIGQISSEVPQNLSASRPQDRQFILSSKKLLLSDSGFYLCAWGQGGSGANVLTFGAGSRLTVL.

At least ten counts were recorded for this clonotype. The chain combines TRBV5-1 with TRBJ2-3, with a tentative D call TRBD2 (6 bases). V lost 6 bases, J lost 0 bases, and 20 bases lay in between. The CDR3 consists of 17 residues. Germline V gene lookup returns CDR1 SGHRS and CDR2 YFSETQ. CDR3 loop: CASTLGAGPYSTDTQYF. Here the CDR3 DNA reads TGCGCCAGCACACTTGGCGCGGGGCCTTATAGCACAGATACGCAGTATTTT.

CDR3 sequence: CSASDSPKGYTF. Here the CDR3 DNA reads TGCAGTGCTAGCGACAGTCCCAAGGGCTACACCTTC. The chain recombines TRBV20-1 with TRBJ1-2, with a tentative D call TRBD1 (5 bases). Trimming took 3 bases from V and 8 from J, leaving 13 bases between them. The CDR3 sequence is 12 residues long. The germline V gene has CDR1 DFQATT and CDR2 SNEGSKA (reference sequence).

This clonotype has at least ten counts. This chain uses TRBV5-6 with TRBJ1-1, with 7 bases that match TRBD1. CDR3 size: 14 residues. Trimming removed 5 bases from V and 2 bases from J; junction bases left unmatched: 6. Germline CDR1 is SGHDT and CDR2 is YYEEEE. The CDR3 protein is CASRRQGRNTEAFF. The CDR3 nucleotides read TGTGCCAGCAGGCGACAGGGTCGAAACACTGAAGCTTTCTTT. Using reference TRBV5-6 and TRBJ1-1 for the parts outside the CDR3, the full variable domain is DAGVTQSPTHLIKTRGQQVTLRCSPKSGHDTVSWYQQALGQGPQFIFQYYEEEERQRGNFPDRFSGHQFPNYSSELNVNALLLGDSALYLCASRRQGRNTEAFFGQGTRLTVV.

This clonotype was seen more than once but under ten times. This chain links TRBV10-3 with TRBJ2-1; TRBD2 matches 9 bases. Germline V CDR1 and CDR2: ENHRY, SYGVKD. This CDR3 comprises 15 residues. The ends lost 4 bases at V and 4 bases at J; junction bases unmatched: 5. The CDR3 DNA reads TGTGCCATCAGTGGGAGCGGGGGGTTGTACAATGAGCAGTTCTTC. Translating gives CAISGSGGLYNEQFF.

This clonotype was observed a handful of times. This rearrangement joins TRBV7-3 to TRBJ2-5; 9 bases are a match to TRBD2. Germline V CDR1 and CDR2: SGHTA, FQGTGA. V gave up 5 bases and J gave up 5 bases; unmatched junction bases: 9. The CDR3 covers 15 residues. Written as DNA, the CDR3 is TGTGCCAGCAGCCCCGGGAGTCTAGCGGGGGAGACCCAGTACTTC. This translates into CASSPGSLAGETQYF.

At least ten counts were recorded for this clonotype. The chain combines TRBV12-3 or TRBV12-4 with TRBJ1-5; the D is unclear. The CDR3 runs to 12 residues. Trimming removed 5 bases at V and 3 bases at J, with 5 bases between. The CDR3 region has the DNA TGTGCCAGCAGTCTCGACAATCAGCCCCAGCATTTT. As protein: CASSLDNQPQHF.

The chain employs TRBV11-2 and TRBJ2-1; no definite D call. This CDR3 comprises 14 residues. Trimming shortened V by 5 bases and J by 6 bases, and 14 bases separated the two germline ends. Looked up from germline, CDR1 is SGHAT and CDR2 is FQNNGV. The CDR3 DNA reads TGTGCCAGCAGCCTAGGCGCCTTTACCAATGAGCAGTTCTTC. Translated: CASSLGAFTNEQFF.